Sequencing of this T cell receptor beta chain was carried out in a study of a mutant IDH1 vaccine in newly diagnosed glioma. The sample's time point: week 35, safety follow-up. The study gave 300 ug of mutant IDH1 20-mer peptide per vaccine dose, with topical imiquimod. Clones were sequenced by immunoSEQ multiplex PCR, and TCRdb holds only the in-frame ones, with some missing. The repertoire holds about 48,000 clones, with under 85% as singletons. This clone showed up just a few times. What it recognizes is unknown. Germline lookup yields CDR1 GTSNPN and CDR2 SVGIG (reference sequence). Trimming removed 0 bases from V and 14 bases from J, with 16 bases in between. The CDR3 is made up of 12 amino acids.

The J gene is TRBJ1-2, the V gene TRBV30, with D unresolved. This sample comprised PBMCs, obtained from a glioma patient whose treatment included an IDH1 peptide vaccine. This clonotype was sampled from a man in his forties or fifties with glioma. CDR3 bases: TGTGCCTGGAGTGTCAGATCGGGGTACCTGACCTTC. It codes for CAWSVRSGYLTF.